The clone carrying this T cell receptor beta chain came up once. TCRdb's copy holds only in-frame clones and misses some; the assay was immunoSEQ multiplex PCR. The table records 250,000 to 400,000 clones, 85% of them present only once. Contact with a PCR-confirmed or clinician-diagnosed COVID-19 case occurred within 2 weeks of entry. The germline gives CDR1 MNHEY, CDR2 SVGEGT. The CDR3 extends over 16 amino acids. Losses at the gene ends were 7 bases for V and 1 base for J; bases not matched to a gene: 11. This sample is drawn from a study of blood T cell repertoires in COVID-19. This receptor was identified in a woman between 25 and 40 years old who had been exposed to COVID-19. Sequenced sample: PBMCs or T cells enriched from blood (not recorded which). The chain carries TRBV6-2 or TRBV6-3 and TRBJ1-1, with 8 nucleotides matching TRBD1. The CDR3 DNA sequence: TGTGCCAGCACCCCACAGGGGGGGATTACGAACACTGAAGCTTTCTTT. This encodes CASTPQGGITNTEAFF.